This TCR beta chain was identified during a study of blood T cell repertoires in COVID-19. Looking at the study overall: The United States, Italy and Spain were the sources of the acute and convalescent COVID-19 samples. Nucleic acid was either cDNA or gDNA, and it came from T cells, B-cell-depleted T cells, or PBMCs.

Per the authors' pipeline: Estimates of nucleated cell counts were drawn from the amplification of reference gene primers. This table comes from immunoSEQ multiplex PCR, and its TCRdb copy is limited to in-frame clones, with some not included. The V and J calls and clone size come from that table; D and trimming were worked out from the DNA. The repertoire holds about 220,000 clones, with about four fifths as singletons. The CDR3 is 14 amino acids. Germline V lookup: CDR1 SNHLY, CDR2 FYNNEI. Trimming stripped 2 bases from V and 4 bases from J, with 9 bases between. This clone appeared a few times. This sequence joins TRBV2 and TRBJ1-5; no clear D. The receptor was derived from a woman younger than 45 who had recovered from COVID-19. Sequencing input: peripheral blood. The CDR3 protein is CASSEPRGNQPQHF. The DNA of the CDR3 is TGTGCCAGCAGTGAACCGAGAGGAAATCAGCCCCAGCATTTT. Full variable domain (remainder filled in from reference TRBV2 and TRBJ1-5): EPEVTQTPSHQVTQMGQEVILRCVPISNHLYFYWYRQILGQKVEFLVSFYNNEISEKSEIFDDQFSVERPDGSNFTLKIRSTKLEDSAMYFCASSEPRGNQPQHFGDGTRLSIL.